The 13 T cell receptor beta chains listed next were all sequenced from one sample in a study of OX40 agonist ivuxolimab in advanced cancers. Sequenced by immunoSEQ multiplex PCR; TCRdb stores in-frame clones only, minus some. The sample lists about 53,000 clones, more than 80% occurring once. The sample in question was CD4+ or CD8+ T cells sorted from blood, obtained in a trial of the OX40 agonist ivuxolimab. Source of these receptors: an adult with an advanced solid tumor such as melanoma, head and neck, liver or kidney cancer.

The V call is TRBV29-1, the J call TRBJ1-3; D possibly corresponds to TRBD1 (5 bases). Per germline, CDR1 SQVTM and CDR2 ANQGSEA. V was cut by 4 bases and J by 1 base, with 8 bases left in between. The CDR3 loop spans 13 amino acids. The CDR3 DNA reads TGCAGCGTTGGGGACGGATCTGGAAACACCATATATTTT. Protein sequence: CSVGDGSGNTIYF.

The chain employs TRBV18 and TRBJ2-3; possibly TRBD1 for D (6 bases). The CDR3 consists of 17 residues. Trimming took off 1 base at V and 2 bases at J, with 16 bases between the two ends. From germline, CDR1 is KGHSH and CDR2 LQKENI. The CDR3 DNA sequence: TGTGCCAGCTCACCACGAGCGTTTCAGGGGAACACAGATACGCAGTATTTT. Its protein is CASSPRAFQGNTDTQYF.

CDR3 DNA sequence: TGCAGCGTTGAAGGCCAGGGGGCTTTCAATGGCTACACCTTC. This gives the protein CSVEGQGAFNGYTF. This sequence joins TRBV29-1 and TRBJ1-2; 8 nucleotides match TRBD1. The CDR3 loop spans 14 amino acids. Trimming at V came to 1 base and at J to 6 bases, leaving 7 bases not matched to a gene. Germline V gene lookup returns CDR1 SQVTM and CDR2 ANQGSEA. Together with reference TRBV29-1 and TRBJ1-2, the CDR3 gives the full variable domain: SAVISQKPSRDICQRGTSLTIQCQVDSQVTMMFWYRQQPGQSLTLIATANQGSEATYESGFVIDKFPISRPNLTFSTLTVSNMSPEDSSIYLCSVEGQGAFNGYTFGSGTRLTVV.

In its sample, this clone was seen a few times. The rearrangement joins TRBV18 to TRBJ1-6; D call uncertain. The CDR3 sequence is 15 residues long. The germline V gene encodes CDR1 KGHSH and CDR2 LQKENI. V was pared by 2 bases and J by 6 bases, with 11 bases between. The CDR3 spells CASSPIDSPNSPLHF. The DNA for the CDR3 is TGTGCCAGCTCACCAATTGACTCTCCTAATTCACCCCTCCACTTT.

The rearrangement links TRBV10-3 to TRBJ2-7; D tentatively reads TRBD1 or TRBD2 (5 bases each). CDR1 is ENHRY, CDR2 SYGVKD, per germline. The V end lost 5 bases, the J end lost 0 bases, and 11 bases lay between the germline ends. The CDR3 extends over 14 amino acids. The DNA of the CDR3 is TGTGCCATCAGTCCCCGGGACGGCTCCTACGAGCAGTACTTC. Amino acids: CAISPRDGSYEQYF.

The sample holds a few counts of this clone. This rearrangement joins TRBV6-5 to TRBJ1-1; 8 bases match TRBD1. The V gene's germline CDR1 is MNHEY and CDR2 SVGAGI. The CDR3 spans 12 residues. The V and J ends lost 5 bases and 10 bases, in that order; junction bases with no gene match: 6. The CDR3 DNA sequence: TGTGCCAGCAGTCGAGACAGGGGAGTAGCTTTCTTT. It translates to CASSRDRGVAFF.

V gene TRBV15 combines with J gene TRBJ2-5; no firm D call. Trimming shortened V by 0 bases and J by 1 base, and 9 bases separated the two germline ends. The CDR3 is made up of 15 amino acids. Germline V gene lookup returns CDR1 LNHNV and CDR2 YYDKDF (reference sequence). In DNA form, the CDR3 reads TGTGCCACCAGCAGAGAGGCGCAGGCCCAAGAGACCCAGTACTTC. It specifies CATSREAQAQETQYF.

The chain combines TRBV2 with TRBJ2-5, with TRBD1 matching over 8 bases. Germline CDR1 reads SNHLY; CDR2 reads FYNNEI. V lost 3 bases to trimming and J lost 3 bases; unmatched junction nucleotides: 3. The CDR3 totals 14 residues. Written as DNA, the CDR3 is TGTGCCAGCAGTGAGAGGACAGGGAAAGAGACCCAGTACTTC. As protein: CASSERTGKETQYF.

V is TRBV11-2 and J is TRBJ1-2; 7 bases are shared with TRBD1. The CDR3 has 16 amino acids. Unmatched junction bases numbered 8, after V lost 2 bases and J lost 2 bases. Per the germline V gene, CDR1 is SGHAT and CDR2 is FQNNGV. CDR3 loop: CASSLSPGGINYGYTF. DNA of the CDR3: TGTGCCAGCAGCTTATCCCCAGGGGGGATCAACTATGGCTACACCTTC.

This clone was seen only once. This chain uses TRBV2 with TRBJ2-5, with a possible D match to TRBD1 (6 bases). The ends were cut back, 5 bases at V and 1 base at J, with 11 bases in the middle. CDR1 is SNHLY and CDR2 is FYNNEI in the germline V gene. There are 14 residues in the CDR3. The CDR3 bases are TGTGCCAGCAGTTCTACAGGGCCCCAAGAGACCCAGTACTTC. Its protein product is CASSSTGPQETQYF.

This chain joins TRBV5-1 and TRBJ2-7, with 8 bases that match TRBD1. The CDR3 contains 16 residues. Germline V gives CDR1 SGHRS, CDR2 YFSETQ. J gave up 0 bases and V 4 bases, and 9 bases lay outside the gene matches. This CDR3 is CASSHGGTGSSYEQYF. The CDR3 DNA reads TGCGCCAGCAGCCACGGCGGGACAGGAAGCTCCTACGAGCAGTACTTC.

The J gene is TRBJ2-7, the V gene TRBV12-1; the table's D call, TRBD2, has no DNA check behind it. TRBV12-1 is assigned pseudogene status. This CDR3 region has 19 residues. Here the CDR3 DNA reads TGTGCCAGCAGCTTTGATCCCCCGGGACTAGCGGGATCCTCCTACGAGCAGTACTTC. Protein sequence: CASSFDPPGLAGSSYEQYF.

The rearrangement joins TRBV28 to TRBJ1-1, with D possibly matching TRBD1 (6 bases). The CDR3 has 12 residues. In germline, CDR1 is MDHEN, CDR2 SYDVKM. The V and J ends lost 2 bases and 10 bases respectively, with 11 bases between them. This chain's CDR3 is CASSLSRGRAFF. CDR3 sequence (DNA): TGTGCCAGCAGTTTAAGCAGGGGCCGAGCTTTCTTT.